This TCR beta chain was profiled in a study of CD8 T cells in ankylosing spondylitis. Broader study findings: Within matched ankylosing spondylitis synovial fluid, disease-linked clones were reportedly significantly enriched. Within peripheral blood, clones linked to disease were CD8+ and relatively rare.

About this clonotype itself: Its antigen is unidentified.

Making use of molecular barcodes, quantitative 5'-RACE generated TCR beta libraries. From the 5' RACE reads, TCRdb called clonotypes with MiXCR, one entry per CDR3 protein. The sample lists about 140,000 distinct CDR3 sequences; around a third were seen once. The sequence was obtained from a male donor with ankylosing spondylitis. Source material: synovial fluid, either unsorted or a sorted T cell fraction (not recorded which).

The CDR3 bases are TGTGCCAGCAGCCAAGGGCTTGACAATGAGCAGTTCTTC. It encodes CASSQGLDNEQFF. This chain connects TRBV4-2 to TRBJ2-1; no clear D gene. With 1 base removed from V and 5 bases from J, the gap between germline ends came to 6 bases. Germline V gene data show CDR1 as LGHNA and CDR2 as YNFKEQ. CDR3 length equals 13 residues.